The rows below give T cell receptor beta chains drawn from one sample of a study of regulatory T cells in long-lasting Graves disease. TCRdb fed the multiplex PCR reads into MiXCR, producing one record per CDR3 protein. Altogether around 360,000 distinct CDR3 sequences are present, roughly 17% being singletons, with the ten largest covering 20% to 25%. The same sample was also used in a study of T cells in Graves' hyperthyroidism and ophthalmopathy.

The sample consisted of peripheral blood mononuclear cells (PBMCs), taken at new diagnosis, from a patient treated with antithyroid drugs. The receptors shown here come from a young woman with Graves disease. Each CDR3 is given with its conserved first and last residue. A D gene is named only where the DNA matches it firmly. A clone size is listed for some rows: how often the clone was seen (once, few, many), or a class if it is expanded.

cdr3_length,j_call,clone_size,d_call,v_call,cdr3_aa,cdr3_nt
13,TRBJ2-7,many,NA,TRBV27,CASSLSRQGEQYF,TGTGCCAGCAGTTTATCCCGGCAGGGCGAGCAGTACTTC
16,TRBJ1-2,many,TRBD1,TRBV2,CASSEAGTGENYGYTF,TGTGCCAGCAGTGAAGCCGGGACAGGGGAAAACTATGGCTACACCTTC
16,TRBJ1-3,NA,NA,TRBV12-3/TRBV12-4,CASSCRFCHSGNTIYF,TGTGCCAGCAGTTGCCGTTTTTGCCACTCTGGAAACACCATATATTTT
10,TRBJ1-2,many,NA,TRBV20-1,CSAISYGYTF,TGCAGTGCTATAAGCTATGGCTACACCTTC
15,TRBJ2-1,many,TRBD2,TRBV10-3,CAIRGLAGALNEQFF,TGTGCCATCAGGGGACTAGCGGGAGCTCTCAATGAGCAGTTCTTC
11,TRBJ2-7,NA,NA,TRBV27,CASSEGSGQYF,TGTGCCAGCAGTGAGGGCTCCGGGCAGTACTTC
14,TRBJ2-4,NA,NA,TRBV10-1,CASSYSSAKNIQYF,TGCGCCAGCAGTTACAGCTCAGCCAAAAACATTCAGTACTTC
14,TRBJ2-7,few,TRBD2,TRBV10-2,CASTTSGSSYEQYF,TGCGCCAGCACGACTAGCGGGAGTTCCTACGAGCAGTACTTC
12,TRBJ1-1,many,TRBD1,TRBV2,CASRDRGAEAFF,TGTGCCAGCAGAGACAGGGGTGCTGAAGCTTTCTTT
15,TRBJ2-1,many,TRBD1,TRBV18,CASSPLGQPNNEQFF,TGTGCCAGCTCACCACTGGGACAGCCAAACAATGAGCAGTTCTTC
14,TRBJ2-3,many,NA,TRBV2,CASLEAVTTDTQYF,TGTGCCAGCTTGGAGGCGGTAACCACAGATACGCAGTATTTT
14,TRBJ1-5,medium-sized,NA,TRBV28,CASSYSATTQPQHF,TGTGCCAGCAGTTACTCAGCCACAACTCAGCCCCAGCATTTT
18,TRBJ2-3,many,NA,TRBV7-2,CASSLIAKLDSYTDTQYF,TGTGCCAGCAGCTTAATCGCCAAACTGGACAGTTACACAGATACGCAGTATTTT
15,TRBJ2-1,many,TRBD2,TRBV2,CASSATSGRIDEQFF,TGTGCCAGCAGTGCGACTAGCGGGAGAATCGATGAGCAGTTCTTC
15,TRBJ2-1,many,TRBD2,TRBV7-9,CASRKPLAGVHEQFF,TGTGCCAGCAGGAAACCACTAGCGGGGGTCCATGAGCAGTTCTTC
14,TRBJ1-1,NA,NA,TRBV20-1,CSAQQGGGSTEAFF,TGCAGTGCACAACAAGGGGGGGGAAGCACTGAAGCTTTCTTT
16,TRBJ1-2,many,TRBD1,TRBV18,CASSPPRTGLRTGYTF,TGTGCCAGCTCACCTCCACGGACAGGGCTTCGAACTGGCTACACCTTC
15,TRBJ1-5,many,NA,TRBV2,CASSDRLPGGQPQHF,TGTGCCAGCAGTGATCGGCTCCCAGGCGGTCAGCCCCAGCATTTT
15,TRBJ1-2,NA,NA,TRBV18,CASSPPKSSNYGYTF,TGTGCCAGCTCACCACCAAAGTCCTCTAACTATGGCTACACCTTC
15,TRBJ2-5,many,NA,TRBV7-8,CASSLWRGRQETQYF,TGTGCCAGCAGCTTATGGCGAGGGCGGCAAGAGACCCAGTACTTC
11,TRBJ1-4,few,NA,TRBV29-1,CSVEDGQGPFF,TGCAGCGTTGAAGATGGGCAGGGACCGTTTTTT
14,TRBJ2-2,many,NA,TRBV6-1,CASRMDLDTGELFF,TGTGCCAGCAGAATGGACTTAGACACCGGGGAGCTGTTTTTT
16,TRBJ1-4,many,NA,TRBV18,CASSPPGGAANEKLFF,TGTGCCAGCTCACCACCCGGGGGCGCAGCTAATGAAAAACTGTTTTTT
15,TRBJ2-7,many,TRBD1,TRBV7-9,CASSSGTGRPYEQYF,TGTGCCAGCAGTTCCGGGACAGGGCGTCCCTACGAGCAGTACTTC
11,TRBJ1-1,many,NA,TRBV2,CASSEDTEAFF,TGTGCCAGCAGTGAGGACACTGAAGCTTTCTTT
14,TRBJ2-1,many,TRBD1,TRBV20-1,CSSRGQSSYNEQFF,TGCAGTTCGAGGGGACAGAGCTCCTACAATGAGCAGTTCTTC
17,TRBJ2-1,few,TRBD1,TRBV4-1,CASSHFPAGTGLNEQFF,TGCGCCAGCAGCCACTTCCCCGCCGGGACAGGCCTCAATGAGCAGTTCTTC
17,TRBJ1-5,many,NA,TRBV2,CASSDTNFDRPGQPQHF,TGTGCCAGCAGTGACACAAATTTCGACAGGCCCGGGCAGCCCCAGCATTTT
16,TRBJ1-1,many,NA,TRBV28,CASSFVVRGRPTEAFF,TGTGCCAGCAGTTTTGTAGTCCGGGGGCGGCCCACTGAAGCTTTCTTT
16,TRBJ2-7,many,NA,TRBV24-1,CATRPPPGKDVYEQYF,TGTGCCACCAGACCACCACCAGGAAAAGACGTCTACGAGCAGTACTTC
15,TRBJ2-7,many,TRBD2,TRBV29-1,CSADRLAGARLEQYF,TGCAGCGCCGATCGACTAGCGGGAGCTAGGTTGGAGCAGTACTTC
17,TRBJ1-3,few,NA,TRBV14,CASSQVLQVYSGNTIYF,TGTGCCAGCAGCCAAGTTCTCCAGGTTTACTCTGGAAACACCATATATTTT
15,TRBJ2-3,many,NA,TRBV5-5,CASNRPSGGGDTQYF,TGTGCCAGCAACCGACCCTCAGGGGGGGGAGATACGCAGTATTTT
12,TRBJ2-3,many,NA,TRBV20-1,CSAKTSTDTQYF,TGCAGTGCTAAAACTAGCACAGATACGCAGTATTTT
14,TRBJ2-5,NA,TRBD1,TRBV19,CASSFGQGVETQYF,TGTGCCAGTAGTTTCGGACAGGGAGTAGAGACCCAGTACTTC
15,TRBJ2-3,many,NA,TRBV6-2/TRBV6-3,CASSLGGPGTDTQYF,TGTGCCAGCAGTTTAGGCGGCCCAGGCACAGATACGCAGTATTTT
12,TRBJ1-2,NA,TRBD1,TRBV20-1,CSASSRGRGYTF,TGCAGTGCTAGCTCCAGGGGGCGAGGCTACACCTTC
18,TRBJ2-3,few,TRBD2,TRBV7-6,CASSSPVPLAGVEDTQYF,TGTGCCAGCAGCTCCCCCGTTCCCCTAGCGGGAGTGGAAGATACGCAGTATTTT
12,TRBJ2-1,many,NA,TRBV12-3/TRBV12-4,CASNEVGNEQFF,TGTGCCAGCAACGAGGTGGGCAATGAGCAGTTCTTC
16,TRBJ2-6,few,NA,TRBV6-2/TRBV6-3,CASSEAPGAGANVLTF,TGTGCCAGCAGTGAAGCTCCGGGGGCTGGGGCCAACGTCCTGACTTTC
14,TRBJ1-4,NA,TRBD1,TRBV12-3/TRBV12-4,CASSRGQVTEKLFF,TGTGCCAGCAGTAGGGGACAGGTAACTGAAAAACTGTTTTTT
13,TRBJ1-2,NA,NA,TRBV28,CASAISRNYGYTF,TGTGCCAGCGCGATAAGCAGGAACTATGGCTACACCTTC
15,TRBJ1-2,many,TRBD1,TRBV5-1,CASSLGDSVHYGYTF,TGTGCCAGCAGCTTGGGGGACAGCGTACACTATGGCTACACCTTC
13,TRBJ1-1,many,TRBD1,TRBV3-1,CASSQRQGTEAFF,TGTGCCAGCAGCCAGAGACAGGGCACTGAAGCTTTCTTT
15,TRBJ2-6,NA,NA,TRBV6-1,CASSEFVLGANVLTF,TGTGCCAGCAGTGAATTTGTGCTTGGGGCCAACGTCCTGACTTTC